This entry concerns a single T cell receptor beta chain. What this receptor recognizes is not known. No much larger clonotype is one base removed from it; base qualities were not supplied. This record belongs to a study of T cell responses to AZD1222 COVID-19 vaccine listed by TCRdb under 2021. Concerning the study at large: AZD1222 recipients with second doses at about 4 weeks or about 12 weeks were pooled, because spike-specific TCR depth and breadth did not differ between schedules. Trial participants were enrolled by age into subgroups of 18-55, 56-69 and 70-plus years, and 148, 28 and 57 TCR-sequenced participants, respectively, were included in these subgroups. TCR sequencing covered approximately 230 trial participants: approximately 200 given two doses of AZD1222 and about 26 given two doses of MenACWY control vaccine.

The CDR3 regions of human TCRbeta chains were subjected to immunosequencing. Regarding the original processing steps: TCRs in the repertoires were compared against a reference library of SARS-CoV-2-specific TCRs that had been generated with the MIRA antigen-specificity platform. Breadth was defined as the fraction of unique TCRs that were SARS-CoV-2-associated, and depth was defined as the fraction of total T cells that were SARS-CoV-2-associated. Using the MIRA data, every spike-specific TCR was mapped to the spike region that the TCR reacted to and assigned to either a CD4 or a CD8 class. Log10-transformed breadth and depth values were compared by one-way ANOVA with Sidak's multiple comparisons tests. TCRdb obtained this table from immuneACCESS and retained in-frame rearrangements with V and J assigned. These tables miss some clones; where compared with another copy, unresolved V genes account for less than half of the shortfall, and the remainder is unexplained. That table is the source of V, J and clone size, and D and trimming were worked out from the DNA. The sample yields 100,000 to 120,000 clones; 70% to 90% were counted once. The ten largest clones represent roughly 2.5% of the sample.

The sample's time point label, decoded: baseline before first vaccination. Vaccinee samples came from UK trials COV001 and COV002, including a single-blind randomized controlled phase 2/3 trial of AZD1222 (ChAdOx1 nCoV-19) in healthy adults. For TCRbeta chain sequencing, PBMC samples were collected from trial participants at day 0 and at day 28 after the second dose. The study at large found these results: CD4 TCRs associated with the vaccine covered the entire spike protein, and the dominant responses were in regions 160-218 and 743-854. The 56-69-year group was small, and its depth increase did not reach significance, likely because of low power. Conclusions about previously exposed vaccinees were limited because only six AZD1222 recipients were SARS-CoV-2 seropositive at baseline. A significant rise in spike-specific TCR breadth and depth was observed after two AZD1222 doses relative to day 0 and relative to MenACWY recipients. Participants were mostly white British and included more females than males, and it was suggested by the authors that clonal diversity may have been underestimated. Epitopes outside the regions mutated in the B.1.351 and B.1.1.7 variants were reportedly recognized by nearly half of the unique spike-specific TCRs. Because no samples from the day 14 peak response were available, repertoires could be characterized only after the peak T cell response.

The sample was peripheral blood, taken on day 0 of AZD1222 vaccination. This receptor was identified in an adult in good health.

The DNA reads as follows: TGTGCCAGCAGATCATCTAGCGGTTCCTACAATGAGCAGTTCTTC. Its translation reads: CASRSSSGSYNEQFF. The chain uses TRBV7-2 and TRBJ2-1; 7 junctional bases match TRBD2. V is cut back by 6 bases and J by 1 base, with 6 bases in the junction unmatched. From a lookup of the germline V gene, CDR1 and CDR2 are SGHTA and FQGNSA. The CDR3 holds 15 amino acids from the cysteine to the phenylalanine. Only the CDR3 part of the read is kept: 45 bases, read in frame from the first base. The full variable domain, completed from the reference TRBV7-2 and TRBJ2-1 proteins outside the CDR3, reads GAGVSQSPSNKVTEKGKDVELRCDPISGHTALYWYRQSLGQGLEFLIYFQGNSAPDKSGLPSDRFSAERTGGSVSTLTIQRTQQEDSAVYLCASRSSSGSYNEQFFGPGTRLTVL.